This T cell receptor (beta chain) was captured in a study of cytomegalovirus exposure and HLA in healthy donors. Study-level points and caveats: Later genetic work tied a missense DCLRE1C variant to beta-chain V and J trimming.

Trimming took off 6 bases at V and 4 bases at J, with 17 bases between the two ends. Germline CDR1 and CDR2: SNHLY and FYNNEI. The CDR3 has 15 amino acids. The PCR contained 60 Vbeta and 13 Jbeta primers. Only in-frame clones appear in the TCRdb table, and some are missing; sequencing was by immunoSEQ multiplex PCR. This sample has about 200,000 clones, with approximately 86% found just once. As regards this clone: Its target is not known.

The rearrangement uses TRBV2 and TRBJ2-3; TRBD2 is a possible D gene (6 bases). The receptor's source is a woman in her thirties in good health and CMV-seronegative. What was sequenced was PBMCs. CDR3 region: CASRPRLVPSDTQYF. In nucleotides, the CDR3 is TGTGCCAGCAGGCCCCGACTAGTTCCTTCAGATACGCAGTATTTT. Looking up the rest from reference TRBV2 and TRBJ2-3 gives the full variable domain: EPEVTQTPSHQVTQMGQEVILRCVPISNHLYFYWYRQILGQKVEFLVSFYNNEISEKSEIFDDQFSVERPDGSNFTLKIRSTKLEDSAMYFCASRPRLVPSDTQYFGPGTRLTVL.